The 25 T cell receptor beta chains listed next were all sequenced from one sample in a study of shared clonotypes between healthy human individuals. In the naive CD8 group, cells lacked CD45RO and were positively selected for CCR7, so terminally differentiated effector memory CD45RA+ cells were left out. Assay: immunoSEQ multiplex PCR; the TCRdb copy retains only in-frame clones and omits some. The table shows about 2 million clones, with just under 95% occurring only once. The material sequenced was naive CD8+ T cells sorted from blood. The receptors were sampled from a young man in good health.

In this sample, this clone turned up once. The genes are TRBV12-5 and TRBJ2-1; 7 positions match TRBD2. Germline CDR1 is LGHNT and CDR2 is FRNRAP. CDR3 size: 12 residues. The junction had 5 bases not matched to a gene; V was cut back by 6 bases and J by 9 bases. Here the CDR3 DNA reads TGTGCTAGTGGCGTGTCGGGGGGTGAGCAGTTCTTC. This encodes CASGVSGGEQFF.

The genes are TRBV6-6 and TRBJ2-7, with D perhaps matching TRBD2 (6 bases). The CDR3 has 14 amino acids. Germline V gene lookup returns CDR1 MNHNY and CDR2 SVGAGI (reference sequence). Trimming took off 2 bases at V and 2 bases at J, with 10 bases between the two ends. The CDR3 sequence is CASSYGTSPYEQYF. Here the CDR3 DNA reads TGTGCCAGCAGTTACGGGACTTCCCCCTACGAGCAGTACTTC.

This chain uses TRBV9 with TRBJ2-3; 11 bases are shared with TRBD1. This CDR3 region has 16 residues. With V trimmed by 3 bases and J by 7 bases, 10 bases remained unmatched. The germline V gene encodes CDR1 SGDLS and CDR2 YYNGEE. CDR3: CASSAGTGGPTNTQYF. CDR3 in DNA: TGTGCCAGCAGCGCCGGGACAGGGGGGCCGACGAATACGCAGTATTTT.

As regards this clone: In the same sample, other DNA sequences code for this CDR3. J is TRBJ1-1 and V is TRBV2, with D perhaps TRBD1 (5 bases). The CDR3 totals 14 residues. Germline CDR1 is SNHLY and CDR2 is FYNNEI. Trimming stripped 1 base from V and 1 base from J, with 7 bases between. The CDR3 protein is CASSEGGENTEAFF. CDR3 nucleotide sequence: TGTGCCAGCAGTGAAGGGGGGGAGAACACTGAAGCTTTCTTT.

The CDR3 coding sequence is TGTGCCAGCAGCTTGGATCGCGGGATAGACTATGGCTACACCTTC. Protein sequence: CASSLDRGIDYGYTF. The chain uses TRBV5-6 and TRBJ1-2; no firm D call. The V end was cut by 0 bases, the J end by 3 bases, with 12 bases between. Germline V gene lookup returns CDR1 SGHDT and CDR2 YYEEEE. The CDR3 sequence is 15 residues long.

The rearrangement uses TRBV29-1 and TRBJ2-7, with TRBD2 as a possible D gene (5 bases). V was clipped by 3 bases and J by 3 bases, with 9 bases between them. CDR1 is SQVTM, CDR2 ANQGSEA, per germline. The CDR3 is made up of 12 amino acids. The CDR3 protein is CSVDSGDYEQYF. CDR3 bases: TGCAGCGTTGACTCCGGGGACTACGAGCAGTACTTC.

The chain joins TRBV29-1 to TRBJ1-3; the D is unclear. The germline gives CDR1 SQVTM, CDR2 ANQGSEA. The V end was cut by 8 bases, the J end by 4 bases, with 12 bases between. CDR3 size: 12 residues. The DNA for the CDR3 is TGCAGCATACGGATCTCCGGAAACACCATATATTTT. This gives the protein CSIRISGNTIYF.

The chain recombines TRBV27 with TRBJ2-5; TRBD1 matches 12 bases. The J segment lost 5 bases and the V segment lost 2 bases, leaving 6 bases of the junction unmatched. The V gene's germline CDR1 is MNHEY and CDR2 SMNVEV (reference sequence). The CDR3 is 16 residues long. In DNA, the CDR3 is TGTGCCAGCAGTTTAGGGGGGACAGGGGGCGTCGAGACCCAGTACTTC. Protein: CASSLGGTGGVETQYF.

This chain connects TRBV5-5 to TRBJ2-1; D is unresolved. The CDR3 loop spans 12 amino acids. The V gene lost 4 bases and the J gene lost 10 bases, with 12 bases spanning the gap. Germline lookup yields CDR1 SGHKS and CDR2 YYEKEE (reference sequence). The CDR3 bases are TGTGCCAGCAGCCTTGGACCCTTAGAGCAGTTCTTC. It codes for CASSLGPLEQFF.

This clone appeared once. The CDR3 sequence: CASSSINAEQFF. The CDR3, as DNA: TGTGCCAGCAGTTCAATCAACGCTGAGCAGTTCTTC. The gene calls are TRBV27 and TRBJ2-1; D is unclear. From germline, CDR1 is MNHEY and CDR2 SMNVEV (reference sequence). The CDR3 is 12 residues long. Trimming removed 4 bases from V and 9 bases from J, with 10 bases in between.

This clone showed up just once. The chain links TRBV29-1 to TRBJ2-3; 8 bases match TRBD1. With 1 base clipped from V and 1 base from J, the junction kept 7 bases outside the gene matches. The CDR3 length is 16 residues. From germline, CDR1 is SQVTM and CDR2 ANQGSEA. CDR3 coding DNA: TGCAGCGTTGAAGGCCTACAGGGGGAAGGCACAGATACGCAGTATTTT. This sequence encodes CSVEGLQGEGTDTQYF.

This clone was seen just once. This sequence joins TRBV4-1 and TRBJ1-1; 11 nucleotides match TRBD1. The CDR3 is 17 amino acids. Germline lookup yields CDR1 MGHRA and CDR2 YSYEKL. The junction had 4 bases not matched to a gene; V was cut back by 0 bases and J by 1 base. CDR3 in DNA: TGCGCCAGCAGCCAAGATGGGACAGGGGGTTGGAACACTGAAGCTTTCTTT. This gives the protein CASSQDGTGGWNTEAFF.

This chain uses TRBV10-3 with TRBJ2-7; 8 bases agree with TRBD2. This CDR3 is built from 12 residues. J lost 6 bases, V lost 6 bases, and 4 bases had no gene match. Germline V gene lookup returns CDR1 ENHRY and CDR2 SYGVKD. The CDR3: CAISETSAEQYF. DNA of the CDR3: TGTGCCATCAGCGAGACTAGCGCCGAGCAGTACTTC.

This chain uses TRBV2 with TRBJ2-1; D could derive from TRBD1 or TRBD2 (5 bases each). Germline CDR1 SNHLY, CDR2 FYNNEI. Trimming removed 3 bases from V and 10 bases from J, with 10 bases in between. The CDR3 is 12 residues long. CDR3 residues: CASSDEGEEQFF. The CDR3 nucleotides read TGTGCCAGCAGTGATGAAGGGGAGGAGCAGTTCTTC. The variable domain in full, completed from reference TRBV2 and TRBJ2-1, reads EPEVTQTPSHQVTQMGQEVILRCVPISNHLYFYWYRQILGQKVEFLVSFYNNEISEKSEIFDDQFSVERPDGSNFTLKIRSTKLEDSAMYFCASSDEGEEQFFGPGTRLTVL.

The V gene is TRBV6-5, the J gene TRBJ2-7; a weak D match, TRBD2 (5 bases). Germline CDR1 MNHEY, CDR2 SVGAGI. V shed 7 bases and J shed 3 bases, with 16 bases lying between them. This CDR3 has 14 residues. In DNA form, the CDR3 reads TGTGCCAGCAAGGTCGTCCCGGGGAACTACGAGCAGTACTTC. This sequence encodes CASKVVPGNYEQYF.

The gene calls are TRBV5-6 and TRBJ2-3; 8 bases map to TRBD2. J gave up 3 bases and V 7 bases, and 7 bases lay outside the gene matches. Germline V gives CDR1 SGHDT, CDR2 YYEEEE. The CDR3 has 14 residues. This chain's CDR3 is CASFPGGGTDTQYF. Written as DNA, the CDR3 is TGTGCCAGCTTCCCTGGCGGGGGGACAGATACGCAGTATTTT.

The chain recombines TRBV7-6 with TRBJ2-3; TRBD2 matches 10 bases. V lost 5 bases to trimming and J lost 6 bases; unmatched junction nucleotides: 11. Germline assignment: CDR1 SGHVS and CDR2 FNYEAQ. The CDR3 length is 16 residues. The CDR3 here is CASSPFVGLAVDTQYF. The DNA of the CDR3 is TGTGCCAGCAGCCCCTTCGTAGGACTAGCGGTGGATACGCAGTATTTT. Looking up the rest from reference TRBV7-6 and TRBJ2-3 gives the full variable domain: GAGVSQSPRYKVTKRGQDVALRCDPISGHVSLYWYRQALGQGPEFLTYFNYEAQQDKSGLPNDRFSAERPEGSISTLTIQRTEQRDSAMYRCASSPFVGLAVDTQYFGPGTRLTVL.

The rearrangement joins TRBV5-1 to TRBJ2-7; 8 bases are shared with TRBD1. CDR1 and CDR2 (germline): SGHRS, YFSETQ. The CDR3 covers 17 residues. Germline trimming cut 3 bases from V and 3 bases from J; bases unmatched to any gene: 14. The CDR3 loop reads CASSSLGPGQGVYEQYF. For the CDR3, the DNA is TGCGCCAGCAGCTCACTGGGTCCTGGACAGGGAGTCTACGAGCAGTACTTC.

The chain is built from TRBV13 and TRBJ2-2; D remains ambiguous. Germline V lookup: CDR1 PRHDT, CDR2 FYEKMQ (reference sequence). The CDR3 spans 14 residues. The ends were cut back, 0 bases at V and 6 bases at J, with 8 bases in the middle. CDR3 sequence: CASSLGGLPGELFF. The CDR3 DNA follows: TGTGCCAGCAGCTTAGGCGGCCTTCCCGGGGAGCTGTTTTTT.

This chain uses TRBV29-1 with TRBJ2-7; D may be TRBD1 (6 bases). V lost 5 bases to trimming and J lost 0 bases, with 11 bases between them. Germline V gene lookup returns CDR1 SQVTM and CDR2 ANQGSEA. This CDR3 has 13 amino acids. The CDR3: CSVCTGSSYEQYF. The CDR3 DNA is TGCAGCGTTTGCACAGGGAGCTCCTACGAGCAGTACTTC.

The CDR3 DNA reads TGTGCCAGCAGCTACCGGGGATCTTCCACAGATACGCAGTATTTT. It translates to CASSYRGSSTDTQYF. The chain recombines TRBV13 with TRBJ2-3, with a possible D match to TRBD2 (5 bases). Trimming took 4 bases from V and 2 from J, leaving 13 bases between them. The CDR3 consists of 15 residues. The germline V gene encodes CDR1 PRHDT and CDR2 FYEKMQ (reference sequence).

The chain combines TRBV7-2 with TRBJ2-3; D not certain. V lost 1 base and J lost 0, with 8 bases in between. This CDR3 comprises 15 residues. CDR1 and CDR2 (germline): SGHTA, FQGNSA. CDR3 sequence reads: CASSLELWSTDTQYF. In DNA form, the CDR3 reads TGTGCCAGCAGCTTAGAACTCTGGAGCACAGATACGCAGTATTTT.

The chain links TRBV5-4 to TRBJ2-1; 7 positions match TRBD2. The CDR3 is made up of 15 amino acids. V was clipped by 4 bases and J by 1 base; unmatched bases: 5. Germline V gene lookup returns CDR1 SGHNT and CDR2 YYREEE (reference sequence). CDR3 nucleotides: TGTGCCAGCAGCATCCTAGCGGAATCCTACAATGAGCAGTTCTTC. Residues: CASSILAESYNEQFF.

On this clone: This specimen includes other DNA sequences encoding the same CDR3. The rearrangement links TRBV4-1 to TRBJ1-5; D might be TRBD1 (5 bases). CDR1 MGHRA and CDR2 YSYEKL come from the germline V gene. This CDR3 has 16 residues. The ends were cut back, 1 base at V and 0 bases at J, with 10 bases in the middle. The CDR3 spells CASSQAGVPSNQPQHF. The CDR3 DNA is TGCGCCAGCAGCCAAGCGGGGGTACCTAGCAATCAGCCCCAGCATTTT.

The rearrangement joins TRBV30 to TRBJ2-7; TRBD1 agrees at 8 bases. This CDR3 spans 14 amino acids. The germline V gene has CDR1 GTSNPN and CDR2 SVGIG (reference sequence). V shed 3 bases, J shed 3 bases, and the junction held 7 bases outside the gene matches. In nucleotides, the CDR3 is TGTGCCTGGAGGGGTCCGGGGACAGGCTACGAGCAGTACTTC. This codes for CAWRGPGTGYEQYF. The full variable domain, completed using reference TRBV30 and TRBJ2-7, is SQTIHQWPATLVQPVGSPLSLECTVEGTSNPNLYWYRQAAGRGLQLLFYSVGIGQISSEVPQNLSASRPQDRQFILSSKKLLLSDSGFYLCAWRGPGTGYEQYFGPGTRLTVT.